This TCR beta chain was sequenced for a study of Graves' ophthalmopathy and Graves' hyperthyroidism. Study results and caveats: Blood also harbored most expanded thyroid clonotypes above 0.001 frequency. Built on 13 signatures, a model told ophthalmopathy apart from stable hyperthyroidism with approximately 91% sensitivity and roughly 80% specificity.

The germline gives CDR1 SEHNR, CDR2 FQNEAQ (reference sequence). After removal of 9 bases from V and 1 base from J, the junction contained 11 bases not matched to a gene. The CDR3 is made up of 15 amino acids. The authors amplified TCR beta CDR3 regions from RNA transcripts. The first-round RT-PCR employed HTBI primers together with the Qiagen OneStep RT-PCR kit. A multiplex PCR was then performed as the second round. MiXCR was run by TCRdb on the multiplex PCR reads, yielding one entry per CDR3 protein. Among about 1.2 million distinct CDR3 sequences listed, roughly two fifths were seen once. As for this clonotype: Its antigen remains unidentified.

Orbital computed tomography and thyroid ultrasound, along with TRAb, serum thyroxine and clinical symptoms, underpinned diagnosis. Sequencing was done on a sample of peripheral blood or thyroid tissue (not recorded which). The receptor was isolated from an adult man with Graves' hyperthyroidism. This chain uses TRBV7-9 with TRBJ1-1; 7 nucleotides agree with TRBD1. Here the CDR3 reads CASSIPTGRNTEAFF. Here the CDR3 DNA reads TGTGCCAGTAGTATCCCGACAGGGAGGAACACTGAAGCTTTCTTT.